The 32 T cell receptor beta chains listed next were all sequenced from one sample in a study of blood T cell repertoires in COVID-19. Measured with immunoSEQ multiplex PCR; TCRdb has only the in-frame clones, and not every one. In the table there are 56,000 or so clones, around four fifths of which are singletons. Sequenced input: peripheral blood. These receptors were collected from a man aged 50-60 years with acute or convalescent COVID-19.

This chain joins TRBV3-1 (or the pseudogene TRBV3-2) and TRBJ1-1; D might be TRBD1 (5 bases). V lost 4 bases, J lost 4 bases, and 13 bases lay in between. This CDR3 comprises 14 residues. Germline loops: CDR1 LGHDT, CDR2 YNNKEL (reference sequence). The CDR3, as DNA: TGTGCCAGCAGCCCTAGGGGCGCCGGCACTGAAGCTTTCTTT. This sequence encodes CASSPRGAGTEAFF.

The gene calls are TRBV5-4 and TRBJ1-2, with 8 bases identical to TRBD1. The CDR3 runs 11 residues. The germline gives CDR1 SGHNT, CDR2 YYREEE (reference sequence). Losses at the gene ends were 4 bases for V and 8 bases for J; bases not matched to a gene: 1. The CDR3 DNA reads as TGTGCCAGCAGCCGGGACAGGGGCTACACCTTC. This sequence encodes CASSRDRGYTF.

This chain joins TRBV7-6 and TRBJ1-3; tentative D call: TRBD1 (6 bases). Trimming pared 1 base from V and 4 bases from J, leaving 11 bases between. CDR1 is SGHVS and CDR2 is FNYEAQ in the germline V gene. CDR3 length: 15 residues. CDR3: CASSLESGTGNTIYF. The CDR3 region has the DNA TGTGCCAGCAGCTTAGAATCCGGGACAGGAAACACCATATATTTT.

This clone was found once. The V and J genes are TRBV5-1 and TRBJ2-7; TRBD2 matches 10 bases. This CDR3 spans 17 amino acids. The trim removed 1 base at V and 2 bases at J, leaving 9 bases unmatched. Germline values: CDR1 SGHRS, CDR2 YFSETQ. The CDR3 sequence: CASSLQLAGDEAYEQYF. Here the CDR3 DNA reads TGCGCCAGCAGCTTGCAGCTAGCGGGGGATGAGGCCTACGAGCAGTACTTC.

The chain combines TRBV25-1 with TRBJ2-1; 9 bases align to TRBD2. This CDR3 has 15 residues. Germline CDR1 MGHDK, CDR2 SYGVNS. The ends lost 6 bases at V and 2 bases at J; junction bases unmatched: 5. CDR3: CASRATSGPYNEQFF. The CDR3 region has the DNA TGTGCCAGCAGGGCGACTAGCGGCCCCTACAATGAGCAGTTCTTC.

This clone was found a few times. The CDR3 DNA is TGTGCCTGGACCCGGCGCCGGGCAGATACGCAGTATTTT. Translated, it gives CAWTRRRADTQYF. The rearrangement links TRBV30 to TRBJ2-3, with D unresolved. The V end was cut by 4 bases, the J end by 4 bases, with 12 bases between. CDR1 and CDR2 (germline): GTSNPN, SVGIG (reference sequence). This CDR3 region has 13 residues.

V usage is TRBV4-1 and J usage is TRBJ1-2; D not certain. Trimming stripped 3 bases from V and 4 bases from J, with 12 bases between. CDR3 length: 14 residues. Germline values: CDR1 MGHRA, CDR2 YSYEKL. CDR3 amino acids: CASSQTDGFYGYTF. The CDR3 DNA reads TGCGCCAGCAGCCAGACCGACGGGTTCTATGGCTACACCTTC.

The chain combines TRBV19 with TRBJ2-1, with 10 bases fitting TRBD1. With V trimmed by 6 bases and J by 6 bases, 5 bases remained unmatched. Germline-derived CDR1 and CDR2 are LNHDA and SQIVND (reference sequence). The CDR3 spans 14 residues. The CDR3 reads CASRPGQGFNEQFF. For the CDR3, the DNA is TGTGCCAGTAGGCCGGGACAGGGGTTCAATGAGCAGTTCTTC.

The chain carries TRBV11-2 and TRBJ2-5; 8 bases line up with TRBD2. Per the germline V gene, CDR1 is SGHAT and CDR2 is FQNNGV. The CDR3 consists of 16 residues. The ends lost 1 base at V and 1 base at J; junction bases unmatched: 5. This CDR3 reads CASSLAGGSRQETQYF. The CDR3 nucleotides are TGTGCCAGCAGCTTAGCGGGAGGGTCTCGCCAAGAGACCCAGTACTTC.

The V and J genes are TRBV5-6 and TRBJ1-3; 7 bases are shared with TRBD1. The V segment lost 5 bases and the J segment 2 bases; nucleotides outside the gene matches: 4. This CDR3 has 14 amino acids. From germline, CDR1 is SGHDT and CDR2 YYEEEE. This CDR3 reads CASSPGTAGNTIYF. The CDR3 nucleotides are TGTGCCAGCAGTCCAGGGACAGCTGGAAACACCATATATTTT.

CDR3 sequence reads: CASSFRQERSNQPQHF. The CDR3 nucleotides are TGTGCCAGCAGCTTCAGACAGGAGAGGAGCAATCAGCCCCAGCATTTT. The J gene is TRBJ1-5, the V gene TRBV5-6; D possibly corresponds to TRBD1 (6 bases). This CDR3 spans 16 amino acids. Germline V gene sequence: CDR1 SGHDT, CDR2 YYEEEE. V was trimmed by 2 bases and J by 1 base, leaving 13 bases between them.

The chain has TRBV14 and TRBJ1-1; tentatively, D is TRBD1 (6 bases). The germline V gene encodes CDR1 SGHDN and CDR2 FVKESK. The V end lost 0 bases, the J end lost 1 base, and 18 bases lay between the germline ends. The CDR3 loop spans 18 amino acids. CDR3 loop: CASSQDRVQGMGNTEAFF. Here the CDR3 DNA reads TGTGCCAGCAGCCAAGATCGTGTGCAGGGGATGGGGAACACTGAAGCTTTCTTT.

This sequence joins TRBV5-6 and TRBJ1-1; 10 bases are a match to TRBD1. The CDR3 extends over 16 amino acids. Losses at the gene ends were 4 bases for V and 0 bases for J; bases not matched to a gene: 6. The V gene's germline CDR1 is SGHDT and CDR2 YYEEEE. This chain's CDR3 is CASSRDRGRMNTEAFF. In DNA form, the CDR3 reads TGTGCCAGCAGCAGAGACAGGGGGCGGATGAACACTGAAGCTTTCTTT.

This chain links TRBV6-5 with TRBJ2-7; 9 nucleotides match TRBD2. Trimming at V came to 11 bases and at J to 3 bases, leaving 11 bases not matched to a gene. Germline lookup yields CDR1 MNHEY and CDR2 SVGAGI. The CDR3 is 14 amino acids. The DNA of the CDR3 is TGTGCCGTCAAACCTAGCGGGAACTTCTACGAGCAGTACTTC. This sequence encodes CAVKPSGNFYEQYF.

The V call is TRBV5-1, the J call TRBJ1-2; 9 bases agree with TRBD1. The CDR3 contains 15 residues. J lost 3 bases, V lost 4 bases, and 7 bases had no gene match. CDR1 and CDR2 (germline): SGHRS, YFSETQ. CDR3: CASSPDRGLDYGYTF. The DNA of the CDR3 is TGCGCCAGCAGCCCGGACAGGGGTCTTGACTATGGCTACACCTTC.

The chain joins TRBV5-1 to TRBJ1-5; a weak D match, TRBD1 (5 bases). The CDR3 covers 16 residues. Germline assignment: CDR1 SGHRS and CDR2 YFSETQ. Between the trimmed V and J ends, which lost 1 base and 3 bases, there was a span of 14 bases. CDR3 sequence reads: CASSLYRGRVNQPQHF. In DNA, the CDR3 is TGCGCCAGCAGCTTGTATAGGGGCAGGGTCAATCAGCCCCAGCATTTT.

This chain joins TRBV5-4 and TRBJ2-3, with TRBD2 identical over 13 bases. There are 19 residues in the CDR3. Germline loops: CDR1 SGHNT, CDR2 YYREEE (reference sequence). The ends lost 0 bases at V and 2 bases at J; junction bases unmatched: 9. The CDR3 DNA reads TGTGCCAGCAGCTTGGCCGAGGGGACTAGCGGGGCCCCCACAGATACGCAGTATTTT. This encodes CASSLAEGTSGAPTDTQYF.

The J gene is TRBJ1-2, the V gene TRBV10-3; perhaps TRBD1 as D (6 bases). The CDR3 is 14 residues long. The V end was cut by 5 bases, the J end by 7 bases, with 17 bases between. CDR1 is ENHRY, CDR2 SYGVKD, per germline. The CDR3 nucleotides are TGTGCCATCAGTCCACAGGGCCAGCTGGGTGGCTACACCTTC. Its translation is CAISPQGQLGGYTF.

J is TRBJ1-1 and V is TRBV5-1; D ambiguous. The CDR3 consists of 17 residues. Germline CDR1 and CDR2: SGHRS and YFSETQ. The V and J ends lost 3 bases and 0 bases respectively, with 18 bases between them. The CDR3 nucleotides read TGCGCCAGCAGCTCTGGAGAGGCCGCTTCCTTGAACACTGAAGCTTTCTTT. Its translation is CASSSGEAASLNTEAFF. Filled out from reference TRBV5-1 and TRBJ1-1, the complete variable domain reads KAGVTQTPRYLIKTRGQQVTLSCSPISGHRSVSWYQQTPGQGLQFLFEYFSETQRNKGNFPGRFSGRQFSNSRSEMNVSTLELGDSALYLCASSSGEAASLNTEAFFGQGTRLTVV.

This clone was observed a few times. This chain connects TRBV5-1 to TRBJ1-1; D unresolved. The CDR3 sequence is 13 residues long. The V gene lost 2 bases and the J gene lost 1 base, with 6 bases spanning the gap. Germline V CDR1 and CDR2: SGHRS, YFSETQ. CDR3 nucleotides: TGCGCCAGCAGCTTCACAGCGAACACTGAAGCTTTCTTT. Translated, it gives CASSFTANTEAFF.

This clone was recorded once. The chain links TRBV6-5 to TRBJ2-2, with a possible D match to TRBD1 (5 bases). Germline V gives CDR1 MNHEY, CDR2 SVGAGI. V was shortened by 8 bases and J by 0 bases, with 10 bases between the two germline ends. The CDR3 contains 14 residues. CDR3 loop: CASSRQTNTGELFF. The CDR3 DNA sequence: TGTGCCAGCTCGCGACAGACGAACACCGGGGAGCTGTTTTTT.

The J gene is TRBJ2-1, the V gene TRBV13, with a weak D call TRBD2 (6 bases). Germline-derived CDR1 and CDR2 are PRHDT and FYEKMQ (reference sequence). The V gene lost 3 bases and the J gene lost 6 bases, with 21 bases spanning the gap. The CDR3 is 17 amino acids. CDR3 in amino acids: CASSFPISSGEANEQFF. The CDR3, as DNA: TGTGCCAGCAGCTTCCCTATTAGTAGCGGAGAGGCCAATGAGCAGTTCTTC.

This clone appeared once. V usage is TRBV6-4 and J usage is TRBJ2-3; weak D call: TRBD2 (5 bases). The CDR3 has 13 amino acids. Germline CDR1 and CDR2: MRHNA and SNTAGT. Trimming stripped 3 bases from V and 3 bases from J, with 7 bases between. The CDR3 DNA reads TGTGCCAGCAGTGAGAGGGAAACAGATACGCAGTATTTT. Its protein is CASSERETDTQYF.

The rearrangement links TRBV7-9 to TRBJ2-5; 7 nucleotides line up with TRBD2. The CDR3 spans 14 residues. The junction had 4 bases not matched to a gene; V was cut back by 1 base and J by 5 bases. Germline CDR1 and CDR2: SEHNR and FQNEAQ (reference sequence). CDR3 protein: CASSLGGSGETQYF. Written as DNA, the CDR3 is TGTGCCAGCAGCTTAGGCGGGAGCGGGGAGACCCAGTACTTC.

This chain uses TRBV10-3 with TRBJ2-1; 7 positions match TRBD2. With 3 bases clipped from V and 0 bases from J, the junction kept 8 bases outside the gene matches. The germline gives CDR1 ENHRY, CDR2 SYGVKD. There are 17 residues in the CDR3. CDR3 sequence reads: CAISDTWGGSSYNEQFF. In DNA, the CDR3 is TGTGCCATCAGTGACACATGGGGGGGGAGCTCCTACAATGAGCAGTTCTTC.

This rearrangement joins TRBV3-1 (or the pseudogene TRBV3-2) to TRBJ2-5; 7 bases match TRBD2. Trimming at V came to 0 bases and at J to 5 bases, leaving 9 bases not matched to a gene. The CDR3 length is 16 residues. Per germline, CDR1 LGHDT and CDR2 YNNKEL (reference sequence). CDR3 nucleotides: TGTGCCAGCAGCCAAGAAATTAAGCGGGGAGGGGAGACCCAGTACTTC. It codes for CASSQEIKRGGETQYF.

This clone came up a few times. This chain connects TRBV2 to TRBJ2-1; 9 bases agree with TRBD1. The CDR3 is 13 amino acids. V lost 8 bases, J lost 2 bases, and 1 base stayed unmatched. The germline V gene has CDR1 SNHLY and CDR2 FYNNEI. CDR3 sequence (DNA): TGTGCCAGCCGGGACAGGGCCTACAATGAGCAGTTCTTC. This encodes CASRDRAYNEQFF.

The chain recombines TRBV27 with TRBJ1-5, with TRBD1 matching 7 bases. After removal of 4 bases from V and 9 bases from J, the junction contained 6 bases not matched to a gene. The CDR3 spans 13 residues. The germline CDR1 and CDR2 sequences are MNHEY and SMNVEV (reference sequence). CDR3 bases: TGTGCCAGCAGTTCAGACAGGGACATGCCCCAGCATTTT. It is translated as CASSSDRDMPQHF.

V usage is TRBV19 and J usage is TRBJ1-2; no clear D. Germline lookup yields CDR1 LNHDA and CDR2 SQIVND (reference sequence). The CDR3 totals 13 residues. V dropped 5 bases and J dropped 5 bases, with 12 bases sitting between them. Here the CDR3 DNA reads TGTGCCAGTAGTGTCACCGGGTCTTATGGCTACACCTTC. Its translation: CASSVTGSYGYTF.

The chain has TRBV4-1 and TRBJ2-6; no firm D call. This CDR3 region has 15 residues. Germline V CDR1 and CDR2: MGHRA, YSYEKL. The V and J ends lost 2 bases and 2 bases respectively, with 7 bases between them. The chain's CDR3 is CASSQTETGANVLTF. In nucleotides, the CDR3 is TGCGCCAGCAGCCAAACAGAGACTGGGGCCAACGTCCTGACTTTC.

The chain couples TRBV7-9 to TRBJ1-5, with a possible D match to TRBD1 (5 bases). The germline V gene has CDR1 SEHNR and CDR2 FQNEAQ (reference sequence). The length of the CDR3 is 17 residues. V dropped 0 bases and J dropped 3 bases, with 15 bases sitting between them. DNA for the CDR3: TGTGCCAGCAGCTTAGCGCAGGGCCCCTTATTCAATCAGCCCCAGCATTTT. Translation gives CASSLAQGPLFNQPQHF.

This chain connects TRBV19 to TRBJ2-1, with 9 bases aligning to TRBD2. Trimming took 7 bases from V and 8 from J; bases not matched to a gene: 12. The CDR3 has 15 residues. CDR1 LNHDA and CDR2 SQIVND come from the germline V gene (reference sequence). CDR3 region: CASKGGRAVQDEQFF. For the CDR3, the DNA is TGTGCCAGTAAGGGCGGGAGGGCGGTTCAGGATGAGCAGTTCTTC. Complete variable domain (other parts from reference TRBV19 and TRBJ2-1): DGGITQSPKYLFRKEGQNVTLSCEQNLNHDAMYWYRQDPGQGLRLIYYSQIVNDFQKGDIAEGYSVSREKKESFPLTVTSAQKNPTAFYLCASKGGRAVQDEQFFGPGTRLTVL.